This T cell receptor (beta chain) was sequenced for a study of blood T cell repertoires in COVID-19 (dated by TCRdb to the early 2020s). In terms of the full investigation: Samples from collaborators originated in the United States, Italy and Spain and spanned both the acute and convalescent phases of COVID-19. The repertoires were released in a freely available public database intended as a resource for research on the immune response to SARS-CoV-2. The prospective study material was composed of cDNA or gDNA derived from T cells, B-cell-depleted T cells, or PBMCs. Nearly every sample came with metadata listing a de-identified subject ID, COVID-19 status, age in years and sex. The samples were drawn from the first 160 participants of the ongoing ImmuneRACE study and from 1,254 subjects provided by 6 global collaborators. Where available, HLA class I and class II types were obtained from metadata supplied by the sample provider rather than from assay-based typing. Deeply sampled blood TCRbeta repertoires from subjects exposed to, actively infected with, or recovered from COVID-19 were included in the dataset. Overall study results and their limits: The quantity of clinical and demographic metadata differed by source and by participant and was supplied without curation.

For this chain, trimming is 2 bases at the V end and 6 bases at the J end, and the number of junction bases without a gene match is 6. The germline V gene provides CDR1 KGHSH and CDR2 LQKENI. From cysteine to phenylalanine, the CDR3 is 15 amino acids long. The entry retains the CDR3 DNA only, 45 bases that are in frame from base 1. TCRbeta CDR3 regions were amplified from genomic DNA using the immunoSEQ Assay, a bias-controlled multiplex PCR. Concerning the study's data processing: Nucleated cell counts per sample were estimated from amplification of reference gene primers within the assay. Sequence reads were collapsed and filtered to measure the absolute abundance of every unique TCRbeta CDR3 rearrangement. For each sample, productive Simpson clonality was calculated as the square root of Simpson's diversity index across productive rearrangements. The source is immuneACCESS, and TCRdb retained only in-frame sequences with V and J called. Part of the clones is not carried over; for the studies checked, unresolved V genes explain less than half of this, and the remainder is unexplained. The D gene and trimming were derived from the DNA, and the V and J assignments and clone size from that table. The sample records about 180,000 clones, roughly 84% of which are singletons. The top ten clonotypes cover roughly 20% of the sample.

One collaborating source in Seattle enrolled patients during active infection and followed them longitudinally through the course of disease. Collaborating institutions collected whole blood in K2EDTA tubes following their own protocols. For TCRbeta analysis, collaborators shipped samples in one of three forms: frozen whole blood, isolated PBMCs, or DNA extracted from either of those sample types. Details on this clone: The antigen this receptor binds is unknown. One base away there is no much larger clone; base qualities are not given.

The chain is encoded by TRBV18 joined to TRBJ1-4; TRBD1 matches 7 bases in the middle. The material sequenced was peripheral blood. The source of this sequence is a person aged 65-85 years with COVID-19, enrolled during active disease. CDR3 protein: CASSPVQGGDEKLFF. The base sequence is TGTGCCAGCTCACCAGTCCAGGGGGGTGATGAAAAACTGTTTTTT.